This T cell receptor (beta chain) was obtained from a study of siplizumab effects on memory and regulatory T cells. About 10^5 TCR templates were measured in each sample. Libraries were prepared by immunoSEQ multiplex PCR; TCRdb keeps only in-frame clonotypes and omits some of them. The data hold roughly 62,000 clones, with about 80% observed a single time. Study-wide points: On average, under 75% of mappable alloreactive CD4+ clones were Treg-derived under siplizumab, against about 27% in controls.

CDR1 is SNHLY, CDR2 FYNNEI, per germline. CDR3 size: 19 residues. The J segment lost 1 base and the V segment lost 4 bases, leaving 12 bases of the junction unmatched. Concerning this clone: Its antigen is still unknown.

The sequence derives from a human donor in good health. Sequencing was carried out using memory CD4+ T cells sorted from blood. This chain joins TRBV2 and TRBJ2-3, with 12 bases matching TRBD2. The CDR3 loop reads CASSVSSGGAAMGTDTQYF. The CDR3 nucleotides read TGTGCCAGCAGTGTATCTAGCGGGGGGGCCGCGATGGGCACAGATACGCAGTATTTT.